This record concerns one TCR beta chain sequence. This entry comes from a study of Ad26.COV2.S vaccination and SARS-CoV-2 variants. Profiled with immunoSEQ multiplex PCR; TCRdb holds only in-frame clones, not every one. Among roughly 500,000 clones listed, approximately 92% were seen once. Trimming removed 4 bases from V and 8 bases from J, with 8 bases in between. Germline CDR1 is DFQATT and CDR2 is SNEGSKA (reference sequence). This CDR3 contains 11 residues. The treatment denotes: some 20 received Ad26.COV2.S at low or high dose, single or two shots; about 5 received placebo; per-sample allocation not given. The study sampled participants on day 63 after the first vaccine or placebo injection. Donation came from an adult in Boston who was aged 18-55 years.

The source is a person aged 18 to 65 who received the Ad26.COV2.S COVID-19 vaccine or a placebo. This rearrangement joins TRBV20-1 to TRBJ1-4; D uncertain. Material: peripheral blood, obtained in a trial of Ad26.COV2.S vaccine versus placebo. CDR3 region: CSAKTEEKLFF. The CDR3 DNA reads TGCAGTGCTAAAACAGAGGAAAAACTGTTTTTT.